The text below deals with one T cell receptor beta chain. Trimming cost V 3 bases and J 5 bases, with 10 bases left between them. Germline V gene lookup returns CDR1 LNHDA and CDR2 SQIVND (reference sequence). The CDR3 is 14 residues long. This sample was included in a study of control samples from healthy donors and cancer patients. The method was immunoSEQ multiplex PCR; TCRdb's version includes in-frame clones alone and lacks a portion of them. This repertoire shows roughly 100,000 clones, 75% to 90% found once; its top ten account for about 18%. The sequencing sample was made of PBMCs. V and J are TRBV19 and TRBJ1-4; no reliable D call. The receptor's source is a man aged 55 to 70 with lung cancer. The CDR3 sequence: CASSILSANEKLFF. CDR3 sequence (DNA): TGTGCCAGTAGTATTTTGAGTGCGAATGAAAAACTGTTTTTT.